Below, one T cell receptor (beta chain) is given with its context. The CDR3 has 15 residues. V gave up 5 bases and J gave up 1 base; unmatched junction bases: 5. During its preparation, the TCRbeta library received unique molecular identifiers. TCRdb recomputed calls from the PCR reads with MiXCR, one row per CDR3 protein. Altogether around 600,000 distinct CDR3 sequences are present, roughly 17% being singletons, with the ten largest covering 1.1%. The data were taken from a study of T-cell reconstitution after alpha-beta-depleted transplantation in children. The rearrangement uses TRBV12-3 or TRBV12-4 and TRBJ1-1; 9 bases match TRBD1. The receptor's source is a human donor who donated a stem cell graft to a child with acute myeloid leukemia. Material: PBMCs from the stem cell graft donor, obtained from the stem cell graft. Here the CDR3 DNA reads TGTGCCAGCAGTCCAAAGGACAGGGGGAACACTGAAGCTTTCTTT. Translating gives CASSPKDRGNTEAFF.